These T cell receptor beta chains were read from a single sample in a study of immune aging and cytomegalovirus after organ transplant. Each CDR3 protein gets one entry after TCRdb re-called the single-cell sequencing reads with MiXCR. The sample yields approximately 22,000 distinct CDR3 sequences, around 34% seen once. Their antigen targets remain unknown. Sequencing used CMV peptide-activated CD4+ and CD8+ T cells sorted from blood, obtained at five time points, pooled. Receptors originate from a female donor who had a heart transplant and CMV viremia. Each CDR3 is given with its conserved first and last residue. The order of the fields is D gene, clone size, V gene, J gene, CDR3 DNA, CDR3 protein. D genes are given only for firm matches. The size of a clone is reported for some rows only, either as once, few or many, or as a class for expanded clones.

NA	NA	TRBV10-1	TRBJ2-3	TGCGCCAGCAGTGAGTCCGGGGTTTTTGTGGCAGATACGCAGTATTTT	CASSESGVFVADTQYF
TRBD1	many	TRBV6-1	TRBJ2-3	TGTGCCAGCAGTGAAATGGACAGGGGGCGTAGGGGCACAGATACGCAGTATTTT	CASSEMDRGRRGTDTQYF
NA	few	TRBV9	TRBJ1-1	TGTGCCAGCAGCGTAGAGGTCAGGGGAGGCACTGAAGCTTTCTTT	CASSVEVRGGTEAFF
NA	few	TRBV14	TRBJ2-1	TGTGCCAGCAGCCAAGACCTACTAGGGGTGGGGTCCAATGAGCAGTTCTTC	CASSQDLLGVGSNEQFF
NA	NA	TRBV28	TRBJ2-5	TGTGCCTGCAGCGAGTCGGGAGGGGGCGAGATCCAGTACTTC	CACSESGGGEIQYF
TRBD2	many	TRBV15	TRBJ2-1	TGTGCCACCAGCAGAACCTTGACTAGCGGGAGTGGCAATGAGCAGTTCTTC	CATSRTLTSGSGNEQFF
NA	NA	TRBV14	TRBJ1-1	TGTGCCAGCAGCCAAGGACTGGGCACTGAAGCTTTCTTT	CASSQGLGTEAFF
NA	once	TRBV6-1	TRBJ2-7	TGTGCCAGCACCGTACAGGTTGCCTACGGGCAGTACTTC	CASTVQVAYGQYF
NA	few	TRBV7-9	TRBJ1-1	TGTGCCAGCAGCTTACAGGGCATTGCCACTGAAGCTTTCTTT	CASSLQGIATEAFF
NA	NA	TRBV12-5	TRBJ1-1	TGTGCTAGTGGTTTAGACACGCGAAGCACTGAAGCTTTCTTT	CASGLDTRSTEAFF
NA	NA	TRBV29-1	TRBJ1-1	TGCAGCGTTGGCCACCCCACTGAAGCTTTCTTT	CSVGHPTEAFF
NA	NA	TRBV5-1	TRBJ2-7	TGCGCCAGCAGCTTGACCGGCGGGACAAGGAGGGGAGAGCAGTACTTC	CASSLTGGTRRGEQYF
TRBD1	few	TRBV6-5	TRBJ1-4	TGTGCCAGCAGTTCCAGGCCTCCGGGACAGGGGGCTTCTAATGAAAAACTGTTTTTT	CASSSRPPGQGASNEKLFF
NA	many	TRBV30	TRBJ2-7	TGTGCCTGGAGCCGGGTCGACGGGCAGTACTTC	CAWSRVDGQYF
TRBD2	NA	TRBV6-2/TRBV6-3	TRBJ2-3	TGTGCCAGCAGCGGACCCGAGCGGACCTCGGGACTAGCGGAAATCGCGCGCACAGATACGCAGTATTTT	CASSGPERTSGLAEIARTDTQYF
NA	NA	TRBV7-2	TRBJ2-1	TGTGCCAGCAGCCCCTGGGCGGGACTGGGGTACAATGAGCAGTTCTTC	CASSPWAGLGYNEQFF
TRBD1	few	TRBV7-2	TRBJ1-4	TGTGCCAGCAGCTCGGGACAGCTAGGTACCGAAAAACTGTTTTTT	CASSSGQLGTEKLFF
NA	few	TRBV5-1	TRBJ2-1	TGCGCCAGCAGCTTGGGTACAGGGTGCAATGAGCAGTTCTTC	CASSLGTGCNEQFF
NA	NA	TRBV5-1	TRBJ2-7	TGCGCCAGCAGCCTACAGGGACCTGGCTACGAGCAGTACTTC	CASSLQGPGYEQYF
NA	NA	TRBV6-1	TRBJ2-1	TGTGCCAGCAGTGCAGCCGAGAATAGGGTATTATACAACGAGCAGTTCTTC	CASSAAENRVLYNEQFF
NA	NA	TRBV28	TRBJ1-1	TGTGCCAGCAGTTTAGCGAACACTGAAGCTTTCTTT	CASSLANTEAFF
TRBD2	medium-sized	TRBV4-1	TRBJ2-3	TGCGCCAGCAGCCCTTGGACTAGCGGGAGACCTGATACGCAGTATTTT	CASSPWTSGRPDTQYF